This TCR beta chain comes out of a study of CD8+CD57+ T cells in acquired aplastic anemia. Study-level information: Each DNA sample taken from sorted CD4+ and CD8+ cells came to approximately 3.2 ug on average.

The CDR3 length is 12 residues. V lost 6 bases, J lost 6 bases, and 11 bases lay in between. Germline V gene sequence: CDR1 DFQATT, CDR2 SNEGSKA (reference sequence). Study conclusions and caveats: Patients had twenty-nine CD8+ CDR3 sequences in common with controls (the shared set). For CD8+ Simpson's diversity, patients and controls showed no significant difference.

The patients chosen for sequencing had shown expansion of CD8+CD57+ cells (detected by flow cytometry). Blood samples were obtained from patients who had received no prior therapy. Genomic DNA served as template for TCR beta VDJ and CDR3 profiling. TCRdb itself ran the reads through MiXCR, one entry per CDR3 protein. The data contain approximately 170,000 distinct CDR3 sequences, approximately 51% of them seen just once; the ten biggest clones take up 2.5% to 3.5%. As regards this clonotype: Its antigen is not identified.

The sample taken for sequencing was sorted CD4+, CD8+, or CD8+CD57+ T cells (not recorded which) from PBMCs. This chain joins TRBV20-1 and TRBJ1-4, with D possibly matching TRBD1 (5 bases). The TCR was taken from a human donor with aplastic anemia. The DNA for the CDR3 is TGCAGTGCAATCAGGGTTGATGAAAAACTGTTTTTT. Protein sequence: CSAIRVDEKLFF.